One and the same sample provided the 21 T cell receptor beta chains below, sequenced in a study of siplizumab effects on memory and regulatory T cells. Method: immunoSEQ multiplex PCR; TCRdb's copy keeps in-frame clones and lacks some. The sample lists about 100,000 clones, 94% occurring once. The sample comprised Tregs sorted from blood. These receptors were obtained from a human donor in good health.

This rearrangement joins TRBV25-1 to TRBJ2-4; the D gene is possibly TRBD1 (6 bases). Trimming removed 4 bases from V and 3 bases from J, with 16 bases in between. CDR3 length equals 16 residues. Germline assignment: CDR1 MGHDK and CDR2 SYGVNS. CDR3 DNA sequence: TGTGCCAGCAGTGTACAGGGAATCCTTGACAAAAACATTCAGTACTTC. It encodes CASSVQGILDKNIQYF.

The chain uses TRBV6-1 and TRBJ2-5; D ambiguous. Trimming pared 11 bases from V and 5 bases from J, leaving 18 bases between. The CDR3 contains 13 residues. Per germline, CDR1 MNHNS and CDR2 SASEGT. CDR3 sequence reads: CAGSRSSPETQYF. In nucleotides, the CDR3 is TGTGCCGGATCGAGAAGCAGCCCGGAGACCCAGTACTTC.

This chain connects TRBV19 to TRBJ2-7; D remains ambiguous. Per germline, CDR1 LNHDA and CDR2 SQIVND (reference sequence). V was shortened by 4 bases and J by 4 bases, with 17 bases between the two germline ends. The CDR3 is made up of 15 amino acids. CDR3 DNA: TGTGCCAGTAGTACGTCAGCCCAACAGATTTACGAGCAGTACTTC. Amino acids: CASSTSAQQIYEQYF.

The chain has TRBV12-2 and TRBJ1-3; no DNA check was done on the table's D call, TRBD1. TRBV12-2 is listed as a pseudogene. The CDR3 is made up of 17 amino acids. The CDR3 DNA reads TGTGCAAGTCGCTACCGACAGTACTATCGCTCTGGAAACACCATATATTTT. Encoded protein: CASRYRQYYRSGNTIYF.

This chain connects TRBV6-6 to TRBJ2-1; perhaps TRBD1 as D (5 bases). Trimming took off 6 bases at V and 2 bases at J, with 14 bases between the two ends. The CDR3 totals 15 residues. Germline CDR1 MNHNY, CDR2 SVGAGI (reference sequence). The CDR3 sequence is CASRPGKPTYNEQFF. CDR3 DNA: TGTGCCAGCAGGCCAGGGAAGCCGACCTACAATGAGCAGTTCTTC.

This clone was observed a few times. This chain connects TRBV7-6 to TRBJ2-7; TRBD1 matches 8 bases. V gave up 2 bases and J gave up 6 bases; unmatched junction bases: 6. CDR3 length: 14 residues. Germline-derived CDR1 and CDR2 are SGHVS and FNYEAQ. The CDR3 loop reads CASSLRQGAGEQYF. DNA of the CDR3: TGTGCCAGCAGCTTAAGGCAGGGGGCGGGCGAGCAGTACTTC.

CDR3 DNA sequence: TGTGCCAGCAGCTACAGGCCCGACTCTGGAAACACCATATATTTT. This gives the protein CASSYRPDSGNTIYF. The chain uses TRBV27 and TRBJ1-3; a weak D match, TRBD1 (5 bases). The V gene lost 6 bases and the J gene lost 0 bases, with 12 bases spanning the gap. The CDR3 is 15 residues long. CDR1 is MNHEY and CDR2 is SMNVEV in the germline V gene (reference sequence).

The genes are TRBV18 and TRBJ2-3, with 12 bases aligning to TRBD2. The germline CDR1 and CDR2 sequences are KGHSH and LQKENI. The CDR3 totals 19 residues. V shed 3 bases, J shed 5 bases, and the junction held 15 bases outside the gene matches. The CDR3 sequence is CASSPTPQTSGSVKDTQYF. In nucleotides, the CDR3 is TGTGCCAGCTCACCGACCCCCCAGACTAGCGGGAGCGTAAAAGATACGCAGTATTTT.

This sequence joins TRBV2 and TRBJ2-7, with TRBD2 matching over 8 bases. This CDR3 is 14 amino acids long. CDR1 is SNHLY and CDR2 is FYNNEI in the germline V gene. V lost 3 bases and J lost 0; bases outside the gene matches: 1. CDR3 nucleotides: TGTGCCAGCAGTGAGAGCGGGAGCTCCTACGAGCAGTACTTC. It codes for CASSESGSSYEQYF.

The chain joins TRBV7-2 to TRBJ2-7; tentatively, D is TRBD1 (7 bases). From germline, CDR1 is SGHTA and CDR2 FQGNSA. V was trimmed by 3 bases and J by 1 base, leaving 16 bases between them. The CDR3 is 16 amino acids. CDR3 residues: CASSFPSTGRSYEQYF. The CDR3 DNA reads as TGTGCCAGCAGCTTTCCTTCGACAGGGAGGTCCTACGAGCAGTACTTC. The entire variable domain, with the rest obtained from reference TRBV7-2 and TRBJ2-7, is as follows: GAGVSQSPSNKVTEKGKDVELRCDPISGHTALYWYRQSLGQGLEFLIYFQGNSAPDKSGLPSDRFSAERTGGSVSTLTIQRTQQEDSAVYLCASSFPSTGRSYEQYFGPGTRLTVT.

In DNA form, the CDR3 reads TGTGCCAGCAGCAACCGAGGGGACAGAGCCTACAATGAGCAGTTCTTC. Protein: CASSNRGDRAYNEQFF. V gene TRBV7-8 combines with J gene TRBJ2-1; 7 bases map to TRBD1. Trimming took 5 bases from V and 2 from J; bases not matched to a gene: 9. This CDR3 spans 16 amino acids. The germline V gene encodes CDR1 SGHVS and CDR2 FQNEAQ.

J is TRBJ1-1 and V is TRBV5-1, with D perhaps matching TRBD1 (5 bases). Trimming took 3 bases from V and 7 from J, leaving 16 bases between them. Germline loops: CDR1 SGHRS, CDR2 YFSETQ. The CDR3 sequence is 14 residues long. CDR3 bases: TGCGCCAGCAGCTCCGGGACTCCACAACTTGAAGCTTTCTTT. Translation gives CASSSGTPQLEAFF.

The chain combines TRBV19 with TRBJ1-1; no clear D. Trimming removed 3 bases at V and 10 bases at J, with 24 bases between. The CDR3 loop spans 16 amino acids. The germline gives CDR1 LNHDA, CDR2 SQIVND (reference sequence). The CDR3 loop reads CASSIWRRLSPGRAFF. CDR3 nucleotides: TGTGCCAGTAGTATCTGGCGGCGGCTTTCCCCCGGGCGAGCTTTCTTT.

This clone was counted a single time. As DNA, the CDR3 is TGTGCCAGCAGTTACTCGTCGCGCTCCGAGCAGTACTTC. Its protein is CASSYSSRSEQYF. This rearrangement joins TRBV6-5 to TRBJ2-7; D not resolved. The germline V gene has CDR1 MNHEY and CDR2 SVGAGI. Trimming left V 0 bases short and J 6 bases short, with 9 bases between. This CDR3 has 13 amino acids.

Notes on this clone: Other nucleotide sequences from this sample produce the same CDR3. As DNA, the CDR3 is TGTGCCAGTAGTCACAGGGGACTTAGCACAGATACGCAGTATTTT. Its translation is CASSHRGLSTDTQYF. The chain recombines TRBV19 with TRBJ2-3; D might be TRBD1 (7 bases). Trimming took 5 bases from V and 0 from J, leaving 12 bases between them. The CDR3 sequence is 15 residues long. The germline gives CDR1 LNHDA, CDR2 SQIVND (reference sequence).

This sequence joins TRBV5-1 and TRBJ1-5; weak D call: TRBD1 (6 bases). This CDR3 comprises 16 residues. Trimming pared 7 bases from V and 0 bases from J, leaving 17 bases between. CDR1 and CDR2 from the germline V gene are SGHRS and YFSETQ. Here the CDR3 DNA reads TGCGCCAGCCGTAGGGGGACGAGTGATAGCAATCAGCCCCAGCATTTT. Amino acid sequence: CASRRGTSDSNQPQHF.

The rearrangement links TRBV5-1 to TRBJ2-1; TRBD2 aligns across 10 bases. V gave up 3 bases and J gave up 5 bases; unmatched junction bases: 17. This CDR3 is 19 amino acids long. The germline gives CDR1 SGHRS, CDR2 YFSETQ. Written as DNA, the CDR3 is TGCGCCAGCAGCTCGAATCCTAGTTTTAGCGGGAGGACGAACAATGAGCAGTTCTTC. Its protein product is CASSSNPSFSGRTNNEQFF.

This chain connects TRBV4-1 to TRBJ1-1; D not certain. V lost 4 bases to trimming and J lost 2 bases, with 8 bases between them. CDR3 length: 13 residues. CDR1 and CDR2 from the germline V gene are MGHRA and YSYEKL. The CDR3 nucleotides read TGCGCCAGCAGCCGACGGGCCAACACTGAAGCTTTCTTT. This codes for CASSRRANTEAFF.

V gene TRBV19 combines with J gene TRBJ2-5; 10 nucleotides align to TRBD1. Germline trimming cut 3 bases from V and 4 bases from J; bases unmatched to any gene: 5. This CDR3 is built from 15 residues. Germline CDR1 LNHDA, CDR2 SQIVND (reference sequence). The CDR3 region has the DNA TGTGCCAGTAGTATCTGGGGACAGGGGCGAGAGACCCAGTACTTC. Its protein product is CASSIWGQGRETQYF.

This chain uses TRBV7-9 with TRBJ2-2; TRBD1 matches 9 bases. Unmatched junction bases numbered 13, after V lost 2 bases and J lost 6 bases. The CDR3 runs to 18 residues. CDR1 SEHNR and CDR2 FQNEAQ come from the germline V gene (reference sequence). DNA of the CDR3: TGTGCCAGCAGCTTATCCTTCTCTGGACAGGGGAAAGCCGGGGAGCTGTTTTTT. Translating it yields CASSLSFSGQGKAGELFF. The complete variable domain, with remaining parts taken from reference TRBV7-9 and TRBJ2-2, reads DTGVSQNPRHKITKRGQNVTFRCDPISEHNRLYWYRQTLGQGPEFLTYFQNEAQLEKSRLLSDRFSAERPKGSFSTLEIQRTEQGDSAMYLCASSLSFSGQGKAGELFFGEGSRLTVL.

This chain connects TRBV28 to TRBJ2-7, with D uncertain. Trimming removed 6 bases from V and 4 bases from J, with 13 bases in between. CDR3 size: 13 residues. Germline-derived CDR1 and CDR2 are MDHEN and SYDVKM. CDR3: CASSPIDLYEQYF. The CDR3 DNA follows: TGTGCCAGCAGCCCTATAGACTTATACGAGCAGTACTTC.